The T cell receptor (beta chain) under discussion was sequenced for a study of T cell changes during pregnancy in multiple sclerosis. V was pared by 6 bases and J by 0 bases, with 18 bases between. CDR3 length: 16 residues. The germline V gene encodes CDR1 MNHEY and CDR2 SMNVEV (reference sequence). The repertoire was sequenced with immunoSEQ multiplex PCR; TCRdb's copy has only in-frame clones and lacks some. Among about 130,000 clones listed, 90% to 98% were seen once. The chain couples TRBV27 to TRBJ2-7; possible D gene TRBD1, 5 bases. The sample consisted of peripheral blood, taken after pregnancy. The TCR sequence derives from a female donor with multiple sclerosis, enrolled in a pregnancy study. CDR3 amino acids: CASRHRTGPSSYEQYF. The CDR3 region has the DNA TGTGCCAGCAGACATAGAACAGGCCCCAGCTCCTACGAGCAGTACTTC.